What follows describes a single TCR beta chain. This specimen comes from a study of blood T cell repertoires in COVID-19. Turning to the study itself: Material from acute and convalescent COVID-19 was sourced from the United States, Italy and Spain. The cDNA or gDNA used as material had been derived from T cells, B-cell-depleted T cells, or PBMCs.

TCRdb keeps only in-frame clones here, not all; method: immunoSEQ multiplex PCR. Of tens of thousands of clones detected, around 84% appear once; the ten largest clones hold 8%. The sequenced sample was peripheral blood. The TCR comes from a man older than 75 with active or convalescent COVID-19.

CDR3 in DNA: TGTGCCAGCAGCTTGCCAGGGGTTACTCAGGACACTGAAGCTTTCTTT. Amino acids: CASSLPGVTQDTEAFF. The chain combines TRBV5-6 with TRBJ1-1, with D possibly matching TRBD1 (6 bases). The CDR3 length is 16 residues. V was trimmed by 1 base and J by 3 bases, leaving 16 bases between them. Germline V lookup: CDR1 SGHDT, CDR2 YYEEEE.